This TCR beta chain was observed in a study of control samples from healthy donors and cancer patients. The CDR3 contains 13 residues. Germline CDR1 SGDLS, CDR2 YYNGEE. Trimming removed 2 bases from V and 7 bases from J, with 10 bases in between. Clones were sequenced by immunoSEQ multiplex PCR, and TCRdb holds only the in-frame ones, with some missing. The sample carries 150,000 to 200,000 clones, just over 90% recorded once. This receptor was taken from a man aged 30 to 39 in good health. The chain employs TRBV9 and TRBJ2-1; D is perhaps TRBD1 (6 bases). What was sequenced was blood. The CDR3: CASSVAGQNEQFF. The CDR3 nucleotides are TGTGCCAGCAGCGTCGCCGGACAGAATGAGCAGTTCTTC.